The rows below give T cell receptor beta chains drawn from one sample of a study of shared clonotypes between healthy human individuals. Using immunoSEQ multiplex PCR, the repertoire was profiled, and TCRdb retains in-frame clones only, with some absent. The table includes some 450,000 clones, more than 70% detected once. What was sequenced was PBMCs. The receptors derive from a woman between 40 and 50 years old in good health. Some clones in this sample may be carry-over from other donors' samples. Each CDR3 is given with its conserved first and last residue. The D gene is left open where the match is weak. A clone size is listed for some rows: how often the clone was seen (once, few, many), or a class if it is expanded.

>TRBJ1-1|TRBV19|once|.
CASSKLQNTEAFF
TGTGCCAGTAGTAAGCTACAGAACACTGAAGCTTTCTTT
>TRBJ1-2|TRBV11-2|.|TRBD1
CASSLVSGGVYYGYTF
TGTGCCAGCAGCTTAGTTTCAGGGGGCGTATATTATGGCTACACCTTC
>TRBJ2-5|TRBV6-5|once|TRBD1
CASSLGQGAVETQYF
TGTGCCAGCAGCCTCGGACAGGGGGCGGTGGAGACCCAGTACTTC
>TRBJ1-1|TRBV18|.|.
CASSPGNTEAFF
TGTGCCAGCTCTCCAGGGAACACTGAAGCTTTCTTT
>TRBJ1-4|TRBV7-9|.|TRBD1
CASSHRRTGERRDNEKLFF
TGTGCCAGCAGCCACCGACGAACAGGGGAACGCCGAGATAATGAAAAACTGTTTTTT
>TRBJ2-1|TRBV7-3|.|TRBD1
CASSIDRGYNEQFF
TGTGCCAGCAGCATTGACAGGGGGTACAATGAGCAGTTCTTC
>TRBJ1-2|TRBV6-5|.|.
CASSYSPAYYGYTF
TGTGCCAGCAGTTACTCTCCCGCATACTATGGCTACACCTTC
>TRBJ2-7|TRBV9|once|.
CASSVDVTSYEQYF
TGTGCCAGCAGCGTAGATGTCACCTCCTACGAGCAGTACTTC
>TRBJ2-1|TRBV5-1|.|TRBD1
CASSRAPGQGGDEQFF
TGCGCCAGCAGCCGAGCCCCGGGACAGGGAGGGGATGAGCAGTTCTTC
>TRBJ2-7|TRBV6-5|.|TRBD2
CASSSLLAGRAYEQYF
TGTGCCAGCAGTTCCTTACTAGCGGGAAGGGCCTACGAGCAGTACTTC
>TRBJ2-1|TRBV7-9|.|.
CASSGTGTPGGEQFF
TGTGCCAGCAGCGGTACCGGGACACCCGGCGGGGAGCAGTTCTTC
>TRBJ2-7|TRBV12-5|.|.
CASGLEAGGEQYF
TGTGCTAGTGGTTTGGAAGCCGGGGGCGAGCAGTACTTC
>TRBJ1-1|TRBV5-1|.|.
CATKRSMNTEAFF
TGCGCCACAAAACGGTCCATGAACACTGAAGCTTTCTTT
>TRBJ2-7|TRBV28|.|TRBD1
CASSNTRTGSYEQYF
TGTGCCAGCAGTAACACTCGGACAGGTTCCTACGAGCAGTACTTC
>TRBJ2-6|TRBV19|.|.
CASSREDWANVLTF
TGTGCCAGTAGTAGAGAGGACTGGGCCAACGTCCTGACTTTC
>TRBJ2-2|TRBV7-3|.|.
CASSLTALNTGELFF
TGTGCCAGCAGCTTAACAGCCCTGAACACCGGGGAGCTGTTTTTT
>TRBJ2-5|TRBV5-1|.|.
CATSPGNQETQYF
TGCGCCACCTCCCCGGGGAACCAAGAGACCCAGTACTTC
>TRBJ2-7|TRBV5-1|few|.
CASSLAATGGHEQYF
TGCGCCAGCAGCTTGGCCGCGACAGGAGGCCACGAGCAGTACTTC
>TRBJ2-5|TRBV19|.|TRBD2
CASSITSGRQETQYF
TGTGCCAGTAGTATTACTAGCGGGAGGCAAGAGACCCAGTACTTC
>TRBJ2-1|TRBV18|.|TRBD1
CASSPPLLQRQGAYEQFF
TGTGCCAGCTCACCACCGCTTCTCCAGCGACAGGGGGCGTATGAGCAGTTCTTC
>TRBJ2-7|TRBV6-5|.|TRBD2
CASSVTSGSLYEQYF
TGTGCCAGCAGTGTGACTAGCGGGAGCCTCTACGAGCAGTACTTC
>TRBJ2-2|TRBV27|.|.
CASSFVGELFF
TGTGCCAGCAGTTTTGTCGGGGAGCTGTTTTTT